This T cell receptor beta chain was sequenced during a study of identical twins. Study-wide points: In drawing conclusions, the study used cross-sectional statistical analysis and did not follow the same donors. Abundant beta clonotypes from cord blood had fewer insertions, unlike memory repertoires, which showed none.

Points on this clonotype: Its antigen remains unknown.

All of the donors were Caucasians in good health. TCRdb analysed the 5' RACE reads with MiXCR anew, one entry per CDR3 protein. The sample consists of a few hundred thousand distinct CDR3 sequences, roughly a tenth of them appearing once. The material sequenced was memory T cells sorted from blood. This clonotype originated in a man aged 45 to 65 in good health.

CDR3 nucleotide sequence: TGTGCCAGCAGCCCGGACGGACAGCGGACAGATACGCAGTATTTT. Its translation is CASSPDGQRTDTQYF. The rearrangement links TRBV7-2 to TRBJ2-3; D may be TRBD1 (6 bases). V lost 5 bases, J lost 3 bases, and 15 bases lay in between. Germline CDR1 SGHTA, CDR2 FQGNSA. This CDR3 is built from 15 residues.